Listed below are T cell receptor beta chains from one sample, sequenced in a study of cytomegalovirus exposure and HLA in healthy donors. The protocol was immunoSEQ multiplex PCR, while the TCRdb copy is restricted to in-frame clones and leaves out a portion. The table includes about 90,000 clones, 79% detected once. The sample comprised PBMCs. The receptors here all came from a man aged 30-40 years in good health and CMV-seronegative. The CDR3 runs from the conserved cysteine through the conserved F or W. The order of the fields is D gene, J gene, V gene, clone size, CDR3 DNA, CDR3 protein. D genes are given only for firm matches. Part of the rows lack a size; the others show once, few, many or a class for expanded clones.

.	TRBJ2-5	TRBV5-1	.	TGCGCCAGCAGCCCAGATTTTAGCGGCTCGGTGCGGTACTTC	CASSPDFSGSVRYF
.	TRBJ2-3	TRBV6-5	.	TGTGCCAGCACCTCTAGCACAGATACGCAGTATTTT	CASTSSTDTQYF
.	TRBJ1-3	TRBV6-6	.	TGTGCCAGCAGGCCAACAGGGACCCAATCTGGAAACACCATATATTTT	CASRPTGTQSGNTIYF
TRBD1	TRBJ1-2	TRBV18	.	TGTGCCAGCTCACCCGGGACAGGGGCTACCTACTATGGCTACACCTTC	CASSPGTGATYYGYTF
.	TRBJ2-7	TRBV27	.	TGTGCCAGCAGTTTTCAGGGCTCCTACGAGCAGTACTTC	CASSFQGSYEQYF
TRBD2	TRBJ2-3	TRBV5-4	.	TGTGCCAGCAGCCAGGGGACGCGGGGGGGCACAGATACGCAGTATTTT	CASSQGTRGGTDTQYF
.	TRBJ1-6	TRBV7-2	.	TGTGCCAGCAGCTTACGGACAGACTATAATTCACCCCTCCACTTT	CASSLRTDYNSPLHF
TRBD1	TRBJ1-1	TRBV6-5	.	TGTGCCAGCAGTTGGACAGGGGATACTGAAGCTTTCTTT	CASSWTGDTEAFF
.	TRBJ1-2	TRBV11-3	.	TGTGCCAGCAGCTTAGATATCACAGTATCCGGCTACACCTTC	CASSLDITVSGYTF
TRBD1	TRBJ1-5	TRBV19	few	TGTGCCAGTAGTAAGGGGGACAGTCTCCTTTATCAGCCCCAGCATTTT	CASSKGDSLLYQPQHF
TRBD2	TRBJ2-1	TRBV4-2	.	TGTGCCAGCACCAAACTAGCGGGGGAGTACAATGAGCAGTTCTTC	CASTKLAGEYNEQFF
.	TRBJ2-6	TRBV7-3	.	TGTGCCAGCAGCATGATAGCGGCTGGGGCCAACGTCCTGACTTTC	CASSMIAAGANVLTF
.	TRBJ1-1	TRBV6-5	.	TGTGCCAGCAGTTACACCGGGAAGACTGAAGCTTTCTTT	CASSYTGKTEAFF
TRBD1	TRBJ2-1	TRBV2	few	TGTGCCAGCATATTGGGACAGTACAATGAGCAGTTCTTC	CASILGQYNEQFF
.	TRBJ1-1	TRBV28	.	TGTGCCAGCAGGACGGGAGGAAACACTGAAGCTTTCTTT	CASRTGGNTEAFF
.	TRBJ1-2	TRBV9	.	TGTGCCAGCAGCTTAGACAGTTCTAACTATGGCTACACCTTC	CASSLDSSNYGYTF
TRBD1	TRBJ1-4	TRBV20-1	.	TGCAGTGCTTTCGACAGGGCGAGGCTGTTTTTT	CSAFDRARLFF
.	TRBJ1-2	TRBV5-4	.	TGTGCCAGCAGCATCGACAGGCTCTATGGCTACACCTTC	CASSIDRLYGYTF
.	TRBJ2-7	TRBV6-1	.	TGTGCCAGCAGTGACCAGCAGGGTGGCGAGCAGTACTTC	CASSDQQGGEQYF
.	TRBJ1-4	TRBV4-1	.	TGCGCCAGCAGCCCGAAGCCGCACTCTGCAACTAATGAAAAACTGTTTTTT	CASSPKPHSATNEKLFF
TRBD1	TRBJ1-2	TRBV5-6	.	TGTGCCAGCAGGGGGACAGTTACCTACACCTTC	CASRGTVTYTF
.	TRBJ1-5	TRBV4-1	.	TGCGCCAGCAGCCAAGCCGGACAGAGCAATCAGCCCCAGCATTTT	CASSQAGQSNQPQHF
.	TRBJ2-7	TRBV18	few	TGTGCCAGCTCACCACCGCGGACAGAAGCCTACGAGCAGTACTTC	CASSPPRTEAYEQYF
.	TRBJ1-5	TRBV5-5	.	TGTGCCAGCAGCTCGGACACTGCCACGCAGCCCCAGCATTTT	CASSSDTATQPQHF
.	TRBJ1-5	TRBV6-1	once	TGTGCCAGCAACAGACAGGTCGGTACCAATCAGCCCCAGCATTTT	CASNRQVGTNQPQHF
.	TRBJ1-4	TRBV4-2	.	TGTGCCAGCAGCCAAGGTCAGGAGGGGGAAAAACTGTTTTTT	CASSQGQEGEKLFF
.	TRBJ2-5	TRBV7-2	.	TGTGCCAGCAGCTTTCCCCGGGTGGGGGGGCAGGAGACCCAGTACTTC	CASSFPRVGGQETQYF
TRBD1	TRBJ1-2	TRBV4-2	.	TGTGCCAGCAGTCAATCCCGACAGGGAGGTAATGGCTACACCTTC	CASSQSRQGGNGYTF
TRBD2	TRBJ2-5	TRBV7-9	.	TGTGCCAGCAGCTTAGCTCTCGGACTAGCGGGGGGAGGCTTGGAGACCCAGTACTTC	CASSLALGLAGGGLETQYF
.	TRBJ1-1	TRBV6-1	few	TGTGCCAGCAGTGATGCGACAGCTGAAGCTTTCTTT	CASSDATAEAFF
TRBD2	TRBJ2-2	TRBV27	.	TGTGCCAGCAGTTTGCTGCGGGGGGGGAACACCGGGGAGCTGTTTTTT	CASSLLRGGNTGELFF
.	TRBJ2-7	TRBV28	.	TGTGCCAGCAGGGAGGCCGCCTACGAGCAGTACTTC	CASREAAYEQYF
.	TRBJ2-7	TRBV27	.	TGTGCCAGCAGCAATACAGGAGTCTCCTACGAGCAGTACTTC	CASSNTGVSYEQYF
TRBD1	TRBJ1-4	TRBV19	once	TGTGCCAGTGGTGGCCTGGAGACAGGGGGGGAAAAACTGTTTTTT	CASGGLETGGEKLFF
.	TRBJ2-7	TRBV19	.	TGTGCCAGTAAACTCTCTAGTACAGGGGGGGTCTACGAGCAGTACTTC	CASKLSSTGGVYEQYF
TRBD1	TRBJ2-5	TRBV6-5	.	TGTGCCAGCAGTTCCATTGGACAGGGGAAAGGGACCCAGTACTTC	CASSSIGQGKGTQYF
TRBD1	TRBJ2-5	TRBV6-6	.	TGTGCCAGCAGGGTGACAGGGCCAAGGGAGACCCAGTACTTC	CASRVTGPRETQYF
.	TRBJ1-1	TRBV6-1	.	TGTGCCAGCAGAGGACCCGGGACAGAAGCTTTCTTT	CASRGPGTEAFF
TRBD2	TRBJ2-3	TRBV6-6	few	TGTGCCAGCAGTCCCTACGGGACTAGCGGGAGGGATACGCAGTATTTT	CASSPYGTSGRDTQYF
.	TRBJ1-6	TRBV13	once	TGTGCCAGCAGCTTAGGGGGCGGGGCGGCACCCCTCCACTTT	CASSLGGGAAPLHF
TRBD1	TRBJ1-4	TRBV18	.	TGTGCCAGCTCACCACGTGAACAGGGGGCAGCAAAACTGTTTTTT	CASSPREQGAAKLFF
TRBD2	TRBJ2-7	TRBV13	.	TGTGCCAGCAGCTTAGTCCCGACTAGCGGGGGGCCTCCCTACGAGCAGTACTTC	CASSLVPTSGGPPYEQYF
TRBD1	TRBJ2-7	TRBV5-1	.	TGCGCCAGCAGCTCCCGGGACAGAGCCTACGAGCAGTACTTC	CASSSRDRAYEQYF